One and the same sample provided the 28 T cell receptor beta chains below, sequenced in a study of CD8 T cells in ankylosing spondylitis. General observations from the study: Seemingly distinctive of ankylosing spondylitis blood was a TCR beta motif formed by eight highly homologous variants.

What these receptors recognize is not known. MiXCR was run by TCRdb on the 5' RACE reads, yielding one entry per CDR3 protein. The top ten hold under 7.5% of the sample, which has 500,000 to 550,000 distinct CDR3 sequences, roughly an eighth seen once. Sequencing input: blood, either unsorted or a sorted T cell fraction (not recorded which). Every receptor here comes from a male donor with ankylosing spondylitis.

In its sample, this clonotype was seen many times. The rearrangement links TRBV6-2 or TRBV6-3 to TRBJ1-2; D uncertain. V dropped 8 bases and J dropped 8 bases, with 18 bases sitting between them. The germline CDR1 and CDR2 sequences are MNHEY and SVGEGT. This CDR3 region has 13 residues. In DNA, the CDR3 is TGTGCCAGCGCCTTGAGGACGGGATCAGGCTACACCTTC. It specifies CASALRTGSGYTF.

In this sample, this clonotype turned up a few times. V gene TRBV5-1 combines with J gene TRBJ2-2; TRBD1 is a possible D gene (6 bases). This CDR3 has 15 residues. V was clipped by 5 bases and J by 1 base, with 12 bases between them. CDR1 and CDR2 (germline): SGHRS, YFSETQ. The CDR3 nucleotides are TGCGCCAGCAGTAGGGGGATTGTGAACACCGGGGAGCTGTTTTTT. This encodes CASSRGIVNTGELFF.

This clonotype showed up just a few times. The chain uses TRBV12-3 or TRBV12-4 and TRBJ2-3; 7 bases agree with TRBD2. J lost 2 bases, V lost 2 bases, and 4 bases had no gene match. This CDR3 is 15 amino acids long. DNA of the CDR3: TGTGCCAGCAGTTTAAGCGGGATAACCACAGATACGCAGTATTTT. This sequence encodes CASSLSGITTDTQYF.

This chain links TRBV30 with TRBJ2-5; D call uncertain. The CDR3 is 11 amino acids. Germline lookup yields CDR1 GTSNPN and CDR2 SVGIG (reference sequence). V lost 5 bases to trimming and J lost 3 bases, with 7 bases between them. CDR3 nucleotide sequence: TGTGCCTGGGTAGGAGAAGAGACCCAGTACTTC. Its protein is CAWVGEETQYF.

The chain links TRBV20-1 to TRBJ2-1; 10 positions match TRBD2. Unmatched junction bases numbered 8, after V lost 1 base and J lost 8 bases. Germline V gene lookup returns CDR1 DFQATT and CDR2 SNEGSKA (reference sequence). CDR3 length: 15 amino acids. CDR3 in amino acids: CSARGGLAGVHEQFF. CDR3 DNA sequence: TGCAGTGCTAGAGGGGGGCTAGCGGGAGTTCATGAGCAGTTCTTC.

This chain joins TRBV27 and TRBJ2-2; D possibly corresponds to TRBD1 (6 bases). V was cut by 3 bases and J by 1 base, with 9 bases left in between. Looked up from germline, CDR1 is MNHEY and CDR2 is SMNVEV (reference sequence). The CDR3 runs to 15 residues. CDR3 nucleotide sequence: TGTGCCAGCAGTTTGAGCAGGGGGAACACCGGGGAGCTGTTTTTT. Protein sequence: CASSLSRGNTGELFF.

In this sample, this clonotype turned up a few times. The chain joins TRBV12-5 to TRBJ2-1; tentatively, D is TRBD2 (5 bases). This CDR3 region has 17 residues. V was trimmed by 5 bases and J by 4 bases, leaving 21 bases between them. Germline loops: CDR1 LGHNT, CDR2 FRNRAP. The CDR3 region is CASGPGPIWRRYNEQFF. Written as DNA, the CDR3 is TGTGCTAGTGGTCCTGGACCTATCTGGAGGAGGTACAATGAGCAGTTCTTC.

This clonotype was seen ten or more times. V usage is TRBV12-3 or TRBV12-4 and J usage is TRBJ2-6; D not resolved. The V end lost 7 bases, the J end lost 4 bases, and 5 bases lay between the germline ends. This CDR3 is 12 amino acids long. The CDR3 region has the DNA TGTGCCAGCAACTGGGGGGCCAACGTCCTGACTTTC. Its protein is CASNWGANVLTF.

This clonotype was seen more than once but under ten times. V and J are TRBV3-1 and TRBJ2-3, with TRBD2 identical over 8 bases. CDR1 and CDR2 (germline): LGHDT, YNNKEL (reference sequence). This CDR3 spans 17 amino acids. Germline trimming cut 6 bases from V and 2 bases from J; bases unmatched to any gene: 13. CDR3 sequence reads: CASSRSLAGSNTDTQYF. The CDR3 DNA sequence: TGTGCCAGCAGTCGAAGTTTAGCGGGGAGTAACACAGATACGCAGTATTTT.

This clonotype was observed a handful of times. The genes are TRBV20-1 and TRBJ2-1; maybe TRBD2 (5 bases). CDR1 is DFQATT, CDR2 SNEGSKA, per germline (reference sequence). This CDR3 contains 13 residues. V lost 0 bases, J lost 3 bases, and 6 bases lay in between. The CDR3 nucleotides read TGCAGTGCTAGAGACGGACTCTACAATGAGCAGTTCTTC. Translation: CSARDGLYNEQFF.

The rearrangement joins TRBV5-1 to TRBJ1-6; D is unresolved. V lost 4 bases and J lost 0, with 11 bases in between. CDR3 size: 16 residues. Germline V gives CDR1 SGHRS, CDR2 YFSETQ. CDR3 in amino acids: CASSLDLSSYNSPLHF. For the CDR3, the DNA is TGCGCCAGCAGCCTTGATTTAAGCTCCTATAATTCACCCCTCCACTTT.

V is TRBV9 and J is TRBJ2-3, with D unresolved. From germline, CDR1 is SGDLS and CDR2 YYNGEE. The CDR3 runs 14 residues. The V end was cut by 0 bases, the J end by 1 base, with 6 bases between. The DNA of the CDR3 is TGTGCCAGCAGCGTAGGCTATCGCACAGATACGCAGTATTTT. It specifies CASSVGYRTDTQYF.

CDR3 nucleotides: TGCGCCAGCAGTGAGCCAGGAGGTTATGGCTACACCTTC. Protein product: CASSEPGGYGYTF. The rearrangement uses TRBV10-2 and TRBJ1-2; D is uncertain. The CDR3 loop spans 13 amino acids. Trimming stripped 2 bases from V and 5 bases from J, with 9 bases between. CDR1 is WSHSY, CDR2 SAAADI, per germline.

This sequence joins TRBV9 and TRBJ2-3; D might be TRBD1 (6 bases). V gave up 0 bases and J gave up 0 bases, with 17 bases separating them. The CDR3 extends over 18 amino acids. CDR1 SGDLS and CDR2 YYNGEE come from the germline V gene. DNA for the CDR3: TGTGCCAGCAGCGTAGCTACTCTGAGGACAGCCAGCACAGATACGCAGTATTTT. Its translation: CASSVATLRTASTDTQYF.

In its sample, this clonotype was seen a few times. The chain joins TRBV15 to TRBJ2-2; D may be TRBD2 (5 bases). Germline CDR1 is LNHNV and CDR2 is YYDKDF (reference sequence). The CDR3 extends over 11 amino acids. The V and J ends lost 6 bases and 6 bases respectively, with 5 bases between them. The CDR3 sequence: CATRAAGELFF. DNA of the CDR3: TGTGCCACCAGAGCGGCCGGGGAGCTGTTTTTT.

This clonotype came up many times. The CDR3 sequence is CASSRQGANTGELFF. DNA for the CDR3: TGTGCCAGCAGTAGACAGGGGGCCAACACCGGGGAGCTGTTTTTT. The rearrangement links TRBV12-3 or TRBV12-4 to TRBJ2-2, with 10 positions matching TRBD1. V shed 5 bases, J shed 2 bases, and the junction held 2 bases outside the gene matches. This CDR3 is 15 amino acids long.

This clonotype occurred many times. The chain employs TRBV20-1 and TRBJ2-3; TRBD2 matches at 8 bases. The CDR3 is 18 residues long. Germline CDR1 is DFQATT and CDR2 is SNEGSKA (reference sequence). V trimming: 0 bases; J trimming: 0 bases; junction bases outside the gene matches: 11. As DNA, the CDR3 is TGCAGTGCTAGAGATTCTACGCGAGCGGGGGAAAGCACAGATACGCAGTATTTT. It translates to CSARDSTRAGESTDTQYF.

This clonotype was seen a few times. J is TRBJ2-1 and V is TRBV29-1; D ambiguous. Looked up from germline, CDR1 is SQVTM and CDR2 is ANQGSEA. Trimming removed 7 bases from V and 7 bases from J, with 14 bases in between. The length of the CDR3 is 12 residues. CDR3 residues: CSADKGGNEQFF. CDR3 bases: TGCAGCGCCGACAAAGGCGGTAATGAGCAGTTCTTC.

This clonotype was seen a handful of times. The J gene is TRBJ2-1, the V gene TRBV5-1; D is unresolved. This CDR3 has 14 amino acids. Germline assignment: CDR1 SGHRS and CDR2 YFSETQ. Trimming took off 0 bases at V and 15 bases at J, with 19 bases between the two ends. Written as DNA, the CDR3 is TGCGCCAGCAGCTTGGGACCAACCTACAATGAGGTGTTCTTC. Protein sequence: CASSLGPTYNEVFF.

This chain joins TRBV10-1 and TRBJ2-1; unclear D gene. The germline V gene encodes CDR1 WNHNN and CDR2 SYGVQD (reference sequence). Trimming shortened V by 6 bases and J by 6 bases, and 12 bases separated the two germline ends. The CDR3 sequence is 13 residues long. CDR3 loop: CASSYRNLNEQFF. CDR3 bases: TGCGCCAGCAGCTATAGGAATCTCAATGAGCAGTTCTTC.

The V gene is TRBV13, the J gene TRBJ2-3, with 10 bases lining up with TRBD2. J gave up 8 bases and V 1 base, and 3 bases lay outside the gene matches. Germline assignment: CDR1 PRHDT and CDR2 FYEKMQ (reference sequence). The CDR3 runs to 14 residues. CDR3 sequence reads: CASSLVASGSTQYF. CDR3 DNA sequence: TGTGCCAGCAGCTTAGTGGCTAGCGGGAGTACGCAGTATTTT.

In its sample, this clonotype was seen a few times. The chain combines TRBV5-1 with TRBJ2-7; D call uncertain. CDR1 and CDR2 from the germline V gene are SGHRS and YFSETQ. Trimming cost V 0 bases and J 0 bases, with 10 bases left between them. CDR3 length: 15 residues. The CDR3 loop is CASSLGRDNSYEQYF. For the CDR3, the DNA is TGCGCCAGCAGCTTGGGTCGTGATAACTCCTACGAGCAGTACTTC.

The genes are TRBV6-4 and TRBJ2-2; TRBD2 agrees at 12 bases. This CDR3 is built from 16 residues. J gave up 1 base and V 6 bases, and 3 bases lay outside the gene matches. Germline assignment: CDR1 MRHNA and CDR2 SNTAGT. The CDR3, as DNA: TGTGCCAGCAGAACACTAGCGGGAGGGAACACCGGGGAGCTGTTTTTT. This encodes CASRTLAGGNTGELFF.

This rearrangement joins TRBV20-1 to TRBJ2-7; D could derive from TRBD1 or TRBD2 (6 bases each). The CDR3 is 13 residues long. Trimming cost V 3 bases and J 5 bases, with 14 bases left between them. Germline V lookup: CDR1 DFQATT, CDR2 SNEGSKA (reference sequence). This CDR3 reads CSARVTGGNEQYF. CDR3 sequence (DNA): TGCAGTGCTAGGGTTACCGGGGGCAACGAGCAGTACTTC.

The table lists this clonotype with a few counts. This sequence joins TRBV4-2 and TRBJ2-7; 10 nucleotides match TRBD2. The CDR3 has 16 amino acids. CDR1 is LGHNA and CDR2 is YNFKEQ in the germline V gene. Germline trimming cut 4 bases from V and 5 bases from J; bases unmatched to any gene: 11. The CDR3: CASSPGEREGRNEQYF. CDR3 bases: TGTGCCAGCAGCCCCGGTGAGCGGGAGGGCCGAAACGAGCAGTACTTC.

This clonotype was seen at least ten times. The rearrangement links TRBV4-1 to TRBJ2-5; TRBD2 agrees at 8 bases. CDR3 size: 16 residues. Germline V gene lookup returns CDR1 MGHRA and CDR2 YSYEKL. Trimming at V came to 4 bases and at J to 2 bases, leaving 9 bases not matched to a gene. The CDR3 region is CASSLSGGRPQETQYF. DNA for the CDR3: TGCGCCAGCAGCCTTTCAGGCGGGAGGCCACAAGAGACCCAGTACTTC.

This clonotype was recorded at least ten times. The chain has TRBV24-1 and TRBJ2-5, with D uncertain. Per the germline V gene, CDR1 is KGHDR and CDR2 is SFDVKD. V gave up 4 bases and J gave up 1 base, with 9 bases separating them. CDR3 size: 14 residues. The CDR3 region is CATSDPQFQETQYF. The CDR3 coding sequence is TGTGCCACCAGTGACCCGCAGTTCCAAGAGACCCAGTACTTC.

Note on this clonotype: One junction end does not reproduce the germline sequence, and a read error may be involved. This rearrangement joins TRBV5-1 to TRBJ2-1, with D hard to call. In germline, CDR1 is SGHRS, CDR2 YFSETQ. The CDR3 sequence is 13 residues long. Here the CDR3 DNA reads TGCGCCAGCGGCTTTCTAGGAACGAATGAGCAGTTCTTC. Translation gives CASGFLGTNEQFF. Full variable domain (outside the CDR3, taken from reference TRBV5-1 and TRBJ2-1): KAGVTQTPRYLIKTRGQQVTLSCSPISGHRSVSWYQQTPGQGLQFLFEYFSETQRNKGNFPGRFSGRQFSNSRSEMNVSTLELGDSALYLCASGFLGTNEQFFGPGTRLTVL.